The 32 T cell receptor beta chains below come from one sample, sequenced in a study of CD8+CD57+ T cells in acquired aplastic anemia. For CDR3 and TCR beta VDJ profiling, genomic DNA was the template used. Each CDR3 protein is one row after TCRdb ran MiXCR on the reads. The sample consists of about 190,000 distinct CDR3 sequences, 64% of them appearing once. Sequencing was carried out using sorted CD4+, CD8+, or CD8+CD57+ T cells (not recorded which) from PBMCs. Receptors were obtained from a human donor with severe aplastic anemia or a healthy control (not recorded which).

This chain joins TRBV12-3 or TRBV12-4 and TRBJ2-7; 7 bases align to TRBD2. The CDR3 consists of 15 residues. V shed 4 bases, J shed 5 bases, and the junction held 11 bases outside the gene matches. The CDR3: CASSSQAGWRHEQYF. The CDR3 bases are TGTGCCAGCAGTTCCCAAGCGGGGTGGCGCCACGAGCAGTACTTC.

The table lists this clonotype with a count of one. V is TRBV7-6 and J is TRBJ2-7; no clear D gene. With 4 bases removed from V and 6 bases from J, the gap between germline ends came to 16 bases. Looked up from germline, CDR1 is SGHVS and CDR2 is FNYEAQ. The CDR3 contains 14 residues. In DNA form, the CDR3 reads TGTGCCAGCAGCTCCGGTACGGGCTGGGGCGAGCAGTACTTC. This gives the protein CASSSGTGWGEQYF.

CDR3 in DNA: TGCGCCAGCAGCCGGCTCGGGGCGGGATACCAAGAGACCCAGTACTTC. It codes for CASSRLGAGYQETQYF. The chain combines TRBV5-1 with TRBJ2-5; tentatively, D is TRBD2 (6 bases). CDR1 SGHRS and CDR2 YFSETQ come from the germline V gene. CDR3 length equals 16 residues. Trimming stripped 4 bases from V and 0 bases from J, with 16 bases between. Full variable domain (rest looked up from reference TRBV5-1 and TRBJ2-5): KAGVTQTPRYLIKTRGQQVTLSCSPISGHRSVSWYQQTPGQGLQFLFEYFSETQRNKGNFPGRFSGRQFSNSRSEMNVSTLELGDSALYLCASSRLGAGYQETQYFGPGTRLLVL.

The chain is built from TRBV20-1 and TRBJ2-1, with 9 nucleotides matching TRBD2. Germline CDR1 reads DFQATT; CDR2 reads SNEGSKA (reference sequence). The V segment lost 5 bases and the J segment 4 bases; nucleotides outside the gene matches: 9. This CDR3 has 15 residues. Here the CDR3 DNA reads TGCAGTGCTCCCTTAGCGGGGGAAGTTTACAATGAGCAGTTCTTC. Protein: CSAPLAGEVYNEQFF.

In the case of this clonotype: It is unclear where the CDR3 begins or ends on the DNA, so no DNA is shown, and the CDR3 is as TCRdb lists it. The gene calls are TRBV29-1 and TRBJ2-5. Germline V CDR1 and CDR2: SQVTM, ANQGSEA. The CDR3 has 17 residues if both end residues are counted. The CDR3 is CTSVPAVLDLYQETQYF.

V is TRBV20-1 and J is TRBJ2-3; 14 bases match TRBD2. The CDR3 totals 16 residues. The ends lost 5 bases at V and 6 bases at J; junction bases unmatched: 10. Germline lookup yields CDR1 DFQATT and CDR2 SNEGSKA (reference sequence). CDR3 DNA: TGCAGTGCTTCTCGTCGCGGGACTAGCGGGGGTGATACGCAGTATTTT. Amino acid sequence: CSASRRGTSGGDTQYF.

Details on this clonotype: The junction departs from the called germline gene at one end, perhaps through a read error. The V gene is TRBV10-3, the J gene TRBJ1-3; no definite D call. From germline, CDR1 is ENHRY and CDR2 SYGVKD. The length of the CDR3 is 14 residues. The CDR3 nucleotides read TGTTCCATCAGTGGGCCAGCCTCTGGAAACACCATATATTTT. Protein: CSISGPASGNTIYF.

This clonotype was found many times. The CDR3 nucleotides are TGTGCCAGCGGTGGGGTTTACGAGCAGTACTTC. It encodes CASGGVYEQYF. The V call is TRBV6-5, the J call TRBJ2-7; D unresolved. The CDR3 length is 11 residues. The V gene's germline CDR1 is MNHEY and CDR2 SVGAGI. The V end was cut by 8 bases, the J end by 4 bases, with 9 bases between.

The gene calls are TRBV9 and TRBJ2-5; 8 bases match TRBD2. J gave up 0 bases and V 2 bases, and 6 bases lay outside the gene matches. Germline-derived CDR1 and CDR2 are SGDLS and YYNGEE. This CDR3 has 16 residues. The CDR3 DNA reads TGTGCCAGCAGCGTCAACAGCGGGGGTAACCAAGAGACCCAGTACTTC. Its protein product is CASSVNSGGNQETQYF.

The rearrangement joins TRBV29-1 to TRBJ1-1; 8 nucleotides match TRBD1. The CDR3 loop spans 13 amino acids. The junction had 2 bases not matched to a gene; V was cut back by 5 bases and J by 0 bases. The germline gives CDR1 SQVTM, CDR2 ANQGSEA. For the CDR3, the DNA is TGCAGCGTTACACAGGGGGTGAACACTGAAGCTTTCTTT. Translation gives CSVTQGVNTEAFF.

This sequence joins TRBV6-1 and TRBJ2-7, with a weak D call TRBD1 (5 bases). Germline CDR1 reads MNHNS; CDR2 reads SASEGT. With 4 bases removed from V and 6 bases from J, the gap between germline ends came to 10 bases. The CDR3 is made up of 12 amino acids. In DNA, the CDR3 is TGTGCCAGCAGTGCGGTAGGGGCCGAGCAGTACTTC. This codes for CASSAVGAEQYF.

This clonotype was picked up many times. The chain combines TRBV6-2 or TRBV6-3 with TRBJ1-1; no clear D gene. V lost 2 bases and J lost 5, with 9 bases in between. This CDR3 contains 13 residues. From germline, CDR1 is MNHEY and CDR2 SVGEGT. For the CDR3, the DNA is TGTGCCAGCAGTTACCTGACGGATACTGAAGCTTTCTTT. It encodes CASSYLTDTEAFF.

The V call is TRBV20-1, the J call TRBJ2-5; possible D gene TRBD2, 6 bases. The CDR3 runs 11 residues. Between the trimmed V and J ends, which lost 7 bases and 4 bases, there was a span of 10 bases. Looked up from germline, CDR1 is DFQATT and CDR2 is SNEGSKA (reference sequence). The CDR3 bases are TGCAGTGGTCGGAGGGGAGAGACCCAGTACTTC. Translated, it gives CSGRRGETQYF.

The chain joins TRBV20-1 to TRBJ1-1; 8 bases line up with TRBD1. V lost 0 bases, J lost 9 bases, and 9 bases stayed unmatched. The CDR3 length is 14 residues. The germline gives CDR1 DFQATT, CDR2 SNEGSKA (reference sequence). The CDR3, as DNA: TGCAGTGCTAGAGATCGGACAGGGATGGTCCAAGCTTTCTTT. It yields the protein CSARDRTGMVQAFF.

This chain links TRBV9 with TRBJ1-2; D may be TRBD1 (5 bases). Germline V gives CDR1 SGDLS, CDR2 YYNGEE. This CDR3 is 15 amino acids long. V was pared by 0 bases and J by 2 bases, with 11 bases between. CDR3: CASSVAQGINYGYTF. The CDR3 bases are TGTGCCAGCAGCGTAGCCCAGGGCATCAACTATGGCTACACCTTC.

Concerning this clonotype itself: Because the CDR3 is missing its conserved closing phenylalanine or tryptophan, this is likely a read error. The chain is built from TRBV7-2 and TRBJ2-7; TRBD1 matches 11 bases. CDR1 and CDR2 (germline): SGHTA, FQGNSA. The length of the CDR3 is 14 residues. V lost 3 bases, J lost 10 bases, and 8 bases stayed unmatched. The chain's CDR3 is CASSFSRTGGHQYS. The CDR3 DNA is TGTGCCAGCAGCTTCTCGAGGACAGGGGGCCATCAGTACTCC.

There are a few counts of this clonotype. A much larger clonotype is one base distant, so this may be a read error. The J gene is TRBJ2-7, the V gene TRBV19, with D possibly being TRBD1 (5 bases). The V gene's germline CDR1 is LNHDA and CDR2 SQIVND (reference sequence). The ends were cut back, 11 bases at V and 5 bases at J, with 16 bases in the middle. The CDR3 has 12 amino acids. CDR3 coding DNA: TGTGCCGCGTTGGGGCCGTTCGACGAGCAGTACTTC. It specifies CAALGPFDEQYF. Variable domain in full (rest from reference TRBV19 and TRBJ2-7): DGGITQSPKYLFRKEGQNVTLSCEQNLNHDAMYWYRQDPGQGLRLIYYSQIVNDFQKGDIAEGYSVSREKKESFPLTVTSAQKNPTAFYLCAALGPFDEQYFGPGTRLTVT.

The chain links TRBV19 to TRBJ2-2; 9 positions agree with TRBD1. CDR1 and CDR2 from the germline V gene are LNHDA and SQIVND (reference sequence). The CDR3 runs to 16 residues. V lost 3 bases, J lost 2 bases, and 4 bases stayed unmatched. The CDR3 loop reads CASSIEQGANTGELFF. CDR3 DNA sequence: TGTGCCAGTAGTATTGAACAGGGGGCAAACACCGGGGAGCTGTTTTTT.

The chain recombines TRBV12-3 or TRBV12-4 with TRBJ1-2; D is possibly TRBD1 (6 bases). V lost 5 bases, J lost 5 bases, and 27 bases lay in between. This CDR3 contains 18 residues. The CDR3 protein is CASSLRIGGGGKSYGYTF. The CDR3 nucleotides read TGTGCCAGCAGTCTACGTATTGGAGGGGGGGGGAAATCGTATGGCTACACCTTC.

In its sample, this clonotype was seen a few times. The chain employs TRBV6-1 and TRBJ1-3; D uncertain. Per the germline V gene, CDR1 is MNHNS and CDR2 is SASEGT. The CDR3 spans 15 residues. Trimming shortened V by 10 bases and J by 0 bases, and 16 bases separated the two germline ends. The DNA for the CDR3 is TGTGCCATCACCTTAGACCGAGGCTCTGGAAACACCATATATTTT. The encoded protein is CAITLDRGSGNTIYF.

This rearrangement joins TRBV14 to TRBJ1-1; D perhaps matches TRBD1 (5 bases). The CDR3 is made up of 14 amino acids. Per germline, CDR1 SGHDN and CDR2 FVKESK. V dropped 3 bases and J dropped 6 bases, with 14 bases sitting between them. The CDR3 reads CASSHLRVDAEAFF. CDR3 coding DNA: TGTGCCAGCAGCCATCTCAGGGTTGACGCTGAAGCTTTCTTT. Together with reference TRBV14 and TRBJ1-1, the CDR3 gives the full variable domain: EAGVTQFPSHSVIEKGQTVTLRCDPISGHDNLYWYRRVMGKEIKFLLHFVKESKQDESGMPNNRFLAERTGGTYSTLKVQPAELEDSGVYFCASSHLRVDAEAFFGQGTRLTVV.

This chain links TRBV5-5 with TRBJ2-7, with TRBD2 as a possible D gene (5 bases). The V and J ends lost 4 bases and 5 bases respectively, with 16 bases between them. The germline CDR1 and CDR2 sequences are SGHKS and YYEKEE (reference sequence). This CDR3 has 14 amino acids. CDR3 sequence (DNA): TGTGCCAGCAGCCCCGACTACGAGCGAGACGAGCAGTACTTC. This gives the protein CASSPDYERDEQYF.

The chain couples TRBV7-2 to TRBJ2-7; TRBD1 matches at 10 bases. Germline CDR1 and CDR2: SGHTA and FQGNSA. This CDR3 is built from 17 residues. Unmatched junction bases numbered 12, after V lost 5 bases and J lost 2 bases. CDR3 sequence reads: CASSAQLPGQGTYEQYF. Written as DNA, the CDR3 is TGTGCCAGCAGCGCCCAACTACCGGGACAGGGGACCTACGAGCAGTACTTC.

This clonotype was counted between two and nine times. The V and J genes are TRBV7-9 and TRBJ2-7; maybe TRBD2 (6 bases). V was pared by 1 base and J by 2 bases, with 12 bases between. The CDR3 is 15 residues long. CDR1 is SEHNR and CDR2 is FQNEAQ in the germline V gene (reference sequence). In DNA form, the CDR3 reads TGTGCCAGCAGCTTAGATGCGTCGGGGGCCTACGAGCAGTACTTC. Translation: CASSLDASGAYEQYF.

The chain joins TRBV29-1 to TRBJ1-2, with 12 nucleotides matching TRBD1. CDR1 is SQVTM, CDR2 ANQGSEA, per germline. V shed 4 bases, J shed 4 bases, and the junction held 10 bases outside the gene matches. The CDR3 totals 16 residues. The CDR3 DNA sequence: TGCAGCGTTGTAGGGACAGGGGGCGAACGTTTCTATGGCTACACCTTC. It specifies CSVVGTGGERFYGYTF.

The rearrangement uses TRBV9 and TRBJ2-1; D perhaps matches TRBD2 (5 bases). This CDR3 has 15 amino acids. Germline V gives CDR1 SGDLS, CDR2 YYNGEE. V was cut by 2 bases and J by 7 bases, with 16 bases left in between. CDR3 bases: TGTGCCAGCAGCGTCTTCGAGGGAGTCCTAAATGAGCAGTTCTTC. This codes for CASSVFEGVLNEQFF. Full variable domain (rest looked up from reference TRBV9 and TRBJ2-1): DSGVTQTPKHLITATGQRVTLRCSPRSGDLSVYWYQQSLDQGLQFLIQYYNGEERAKGNILERFSAQQFPDLHSELNLSSLELGDSALYFCASSVFEGVLNEQFFGPGTRLTVL.

With respect to this clonotype: The junction does not match germline at one end; this may be a read error. The CDR3 loop is CASSINSDRYDEQSF. The CDR3 DNA is TGTGCCAGTAGTATTAACTCCGACCGATACGATGAGCAGTCCTTC. The chain is built from TRBV19 and TRBJ2-1; D call uncertain. The CDR3 runs 15 residues. From germline, CDR1 is LNHDA and CDR2 SQIVND (reference sequence).

This clonotype was seen at least ten times. The chain couples TRBV7-9 to TRBJ2-7, with D unclear. Germline CDR1 reads SEHNR; CDR2 reads FQNEAQ (reference sequence). V was shortened by 5 bases and J by 3 bases, with 14 bases between the two germline ends. CDR3 length: 14 amino acids. The CDR3 DNA reads as TGTGCCAGCAGCATGGTCGGTAGTCTCTACGAGCAGTACTTC. Translation: CASSMVGSLYEQYF.

This clonotype was counted a few times. The CDR3 region is CASSTYPTAAFF. The CDR3, as DNA: TGTGCCAGCAGTACCTACCCGACAGCGGCTTTCTTT. V gene TRBV2 combines with J gene TRBJ1-1; a possible D gene is TRBD1 (5 bases). This CDR3 has 12 amino acids. V gave up 5 bases and J gave up 11 bases, with 15 bases separating them. The germline V gene has CDR1 SNHLY and CDR2 FYNNEI.

The gene calls are TRBV7-9 and TRBJ2-3; 7 bases are shared with TRBD2. Germline V gene sequence: CDR1 SEHNR, CDR2 FQNEAQ (reference sequence). There are 15 residues in the CDR3. V was clipped by 4 bases and J by 6 bases; unmatched bases: 10. CDR3 coding DNA: TGTGCCAGCAGCTCTATATACGGACTAGGGGATACGCAGTATTTT. Protein product: CASSSIYGLGDTQYF.

The chain uses TRBV15 and TRBJ1-3; D might be TRBD1 (6 bases). CDR3 length: 16 amino acids. Trimming shortened V by 9 bases and J by 0 bases, and 18 bases separated the two germline ends. Germline lookup yields CDR1 LNHNV and CDR2 YYDKDF (reference sequence). The CDR3 sequence: CATSARGQLSGNTIYF. The CDR3 coding sequence is TGTGCCACATCCGCCCGCGGACAGCTCTCTGGAAACACCATATATTTT.

The V call is TRBV5-6, the J call TRBJ2-7; D possibly corresponds to TRBD1 (5 bases). The CDR3 covers 14 residues. The V end was cut by 2 bases, the J end by 6 bases, with 15 bases between. Germline V gene lookup returns CDR1 SGHDT and CDR2 YYEEEE. The CDR3 region is CASSLDKGCREQYF. CDR3 DNA: TGTGCCAGCAGCTTAGATAAGGGGTGTCGCGAGCAGTACTTC.